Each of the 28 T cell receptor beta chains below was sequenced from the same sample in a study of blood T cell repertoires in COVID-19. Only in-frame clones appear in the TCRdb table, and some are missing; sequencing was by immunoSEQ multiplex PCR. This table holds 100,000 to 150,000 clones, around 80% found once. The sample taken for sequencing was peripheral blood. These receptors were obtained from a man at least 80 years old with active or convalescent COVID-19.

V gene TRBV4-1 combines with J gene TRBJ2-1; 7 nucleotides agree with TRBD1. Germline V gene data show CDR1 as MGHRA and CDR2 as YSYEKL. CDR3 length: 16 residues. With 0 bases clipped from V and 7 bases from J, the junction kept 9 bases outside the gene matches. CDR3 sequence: CASSQDSRQGWNEQFF. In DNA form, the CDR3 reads TGCGCCAGCAGCCAAGATTCGAGACAGGGTTGGAATGAGCAGTTCTTC.

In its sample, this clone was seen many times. This CDR3 is CASSPQGTPNQPQHF. The CDR3 DNA is TGTGCCAGCAGCCCACAGGGAACCCCCAATCAGCCCCAGCATTTT. This chain joins TRBV3-1 (or the pseudogene TRBV3-2) and TRBJ1-5; D may be TRBD1 (6 bases). V dropped 4 bases and J dropped 3 bases, with 13 bases sitting between them. The CDR3 sequence is 15 residues long. The germline V gene encodes CDR1 LGHDT and CDR2 YNNKEL (reference sequence).

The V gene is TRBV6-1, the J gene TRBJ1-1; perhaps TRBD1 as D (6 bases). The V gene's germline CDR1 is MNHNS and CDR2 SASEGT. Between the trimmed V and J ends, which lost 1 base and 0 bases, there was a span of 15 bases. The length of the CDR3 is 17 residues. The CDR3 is CASSEGPMDSLNTEAFF. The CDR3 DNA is TGTGCCAGCAGTGAAGGGCCTATGGACAGCCTGAACACTGAAGCTTTCTTT.

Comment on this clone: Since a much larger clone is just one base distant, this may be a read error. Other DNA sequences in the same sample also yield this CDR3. The CDR3 region is CASSLGQGGYEQYF. The DNA of the CDR3 is TGTGCCAGCAGCTTAGGACAGGGTGGCTACGAGCAGTACTTC. The rearrangement joins TRBV7-6 to TRBJ2-7; TRBD1 aligns across 7 bases. Germline V gene lookup returns CDR1 SGHVS and CDR2 FNYEAQ. The length of the CDR3 is 14 residues. J lost 3 bases, V lost 1 base, and 3 bases had no gene match.

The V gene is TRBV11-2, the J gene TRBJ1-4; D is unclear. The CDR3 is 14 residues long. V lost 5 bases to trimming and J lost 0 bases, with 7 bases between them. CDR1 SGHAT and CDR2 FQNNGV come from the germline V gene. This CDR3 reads CASSLGATNEKLFF. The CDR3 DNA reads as TGTGCCAGCAGCCTGGGAGCAACTAATGAAAAACTGTTTTTT.

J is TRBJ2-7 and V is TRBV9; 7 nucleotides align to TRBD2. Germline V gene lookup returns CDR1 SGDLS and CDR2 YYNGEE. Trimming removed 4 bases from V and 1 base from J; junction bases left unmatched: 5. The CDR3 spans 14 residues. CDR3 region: CASSPGRGSYEQYF. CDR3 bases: TGTGCCAGCAGCCCAGGGAGGGGTTCCTACGAGCAGTACTTC.

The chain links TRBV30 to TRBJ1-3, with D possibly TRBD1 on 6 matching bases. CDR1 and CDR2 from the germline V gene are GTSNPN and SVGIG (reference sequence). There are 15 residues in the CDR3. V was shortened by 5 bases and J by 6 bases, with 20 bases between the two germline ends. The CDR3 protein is CAWRPGTSYLNTIYF. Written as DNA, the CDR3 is TGTGCCTGGCGGCCCGGGACAAGCTATCTAAACACCATATATTTT.

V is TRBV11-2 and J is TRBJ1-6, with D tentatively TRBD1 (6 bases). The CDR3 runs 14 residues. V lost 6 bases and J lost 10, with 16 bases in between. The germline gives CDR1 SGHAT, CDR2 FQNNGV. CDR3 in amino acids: CASSPQGTRSPLHF. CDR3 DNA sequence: TGTGCCAGCAGTCCACAGGGAACTAGATCACCCCTCCACTTT.

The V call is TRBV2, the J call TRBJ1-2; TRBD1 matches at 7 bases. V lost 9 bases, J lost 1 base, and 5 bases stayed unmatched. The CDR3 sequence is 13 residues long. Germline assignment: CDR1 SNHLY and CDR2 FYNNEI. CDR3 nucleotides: TGTGCCAGTCGACAGGGCATTAACTATGGCTACACCTTC. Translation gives CASRQGINYGYTF.

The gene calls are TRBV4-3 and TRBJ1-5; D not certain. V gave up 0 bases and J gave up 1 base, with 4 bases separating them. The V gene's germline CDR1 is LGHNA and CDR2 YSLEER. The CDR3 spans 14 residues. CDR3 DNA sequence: TGCGCCAGCAGCCAAGAGTCAAGCAATCAGCCCCAGCATTTT. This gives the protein CASSQESSNQPQHF.

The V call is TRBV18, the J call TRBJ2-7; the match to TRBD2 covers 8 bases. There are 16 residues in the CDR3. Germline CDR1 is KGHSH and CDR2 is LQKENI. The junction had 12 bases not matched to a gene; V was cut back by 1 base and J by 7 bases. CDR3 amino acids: CASSPRLAGNPSEQYF. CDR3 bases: TGTGCCAGCTCACCACGGCTAGCGGGTAACCCTTCGGAGCAGTACTTC. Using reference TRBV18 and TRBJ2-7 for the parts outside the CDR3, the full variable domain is NAGVMQNPRHLVRRRGQEARLRCSPMKGHSHVYWYRQLPEEGLKFMVYLQKENIIDESGMPKERFSAEFPKEGPSILRIQQVVRGDSAAYFCASSPRLAGNPSEQYFGPGTRLTVT.

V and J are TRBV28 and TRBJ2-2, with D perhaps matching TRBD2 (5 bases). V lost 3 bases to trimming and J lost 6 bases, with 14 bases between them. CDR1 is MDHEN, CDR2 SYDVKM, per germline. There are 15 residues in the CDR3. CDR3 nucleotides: TGTGCCAGCAGTTTTTTACCCGGGGAAGCCGGGGAGCTGTTTTTT. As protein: CASSFLPGEAGELFF.

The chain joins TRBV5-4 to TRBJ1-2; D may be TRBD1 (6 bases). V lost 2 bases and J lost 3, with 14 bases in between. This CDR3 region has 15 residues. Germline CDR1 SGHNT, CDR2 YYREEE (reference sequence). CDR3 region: CASSLLQGFDYGYTF. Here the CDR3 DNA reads TGTGCCAGCAGCTTACTACAGGGTTTTGACTATGGCTACACCTTC.

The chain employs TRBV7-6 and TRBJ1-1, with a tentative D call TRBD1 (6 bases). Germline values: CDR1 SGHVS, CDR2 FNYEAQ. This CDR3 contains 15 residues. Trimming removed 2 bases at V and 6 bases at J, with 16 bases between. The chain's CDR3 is CASSLSTGRTAEAFF. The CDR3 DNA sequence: TGTGCCAGCAGCTTAAGCACAGGGCGGACAGCTGAAGCTTTCTTT.

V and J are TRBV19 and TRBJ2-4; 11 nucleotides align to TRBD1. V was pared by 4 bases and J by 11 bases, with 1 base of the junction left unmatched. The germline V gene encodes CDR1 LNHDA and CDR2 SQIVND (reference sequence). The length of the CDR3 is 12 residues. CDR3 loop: CASSTGQGVQYF. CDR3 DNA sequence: TGTGCCAGTAGTACGGGACAGGGGGTTCAGTACTTC.

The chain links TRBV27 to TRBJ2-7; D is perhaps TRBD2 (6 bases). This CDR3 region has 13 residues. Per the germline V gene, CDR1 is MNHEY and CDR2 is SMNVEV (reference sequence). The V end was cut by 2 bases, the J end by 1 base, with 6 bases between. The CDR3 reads CASSLGGSYEQYF. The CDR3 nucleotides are TGTGCCAGCAGTTTAGGGGGGTCCTACGAGCAGTACTTC.

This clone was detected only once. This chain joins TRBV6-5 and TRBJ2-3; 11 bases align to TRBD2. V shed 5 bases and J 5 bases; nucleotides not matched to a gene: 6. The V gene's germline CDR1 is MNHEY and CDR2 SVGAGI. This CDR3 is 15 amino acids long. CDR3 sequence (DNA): TGTGCCAGCAGTATTCTAGCGGGGGGTCGAGATACGCAGTATTTT. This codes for CASSILAGGRDTQYF.

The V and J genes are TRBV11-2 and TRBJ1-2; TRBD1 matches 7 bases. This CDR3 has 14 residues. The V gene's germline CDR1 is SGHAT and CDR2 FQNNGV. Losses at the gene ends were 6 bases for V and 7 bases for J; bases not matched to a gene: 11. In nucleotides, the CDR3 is TGTGCCAGCAGTTTCGTTAGGGGGCCGGGTGGCTACACCTTC. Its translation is CASSFVRGPGGYTF.

The CDR3 nucleotides read TGTGCCAGCTCACCAGGGCCTTGGGGGGTCGACGAGCAGTACTTC. Translated, it gives CASSPGPWGVDEQYF. The chain uses TRBV18 and TRBJ2-7, with D tentatively TRBD2 (6 bases). This CDR3 is 15 amino acids long. The V end lost 2 bases, the J end lost 5 bases, and 16 bases lay between the germline ends. Germline-derived CDR1 and CDR2 are KGHSH and LQKENI.

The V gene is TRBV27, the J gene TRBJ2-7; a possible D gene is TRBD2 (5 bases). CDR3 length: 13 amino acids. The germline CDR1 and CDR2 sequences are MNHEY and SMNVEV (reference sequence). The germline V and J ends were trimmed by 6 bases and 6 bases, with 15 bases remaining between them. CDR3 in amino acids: CASSSPSGPEQYF. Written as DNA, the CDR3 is TGTGCCAGCAGCTCCCCCAGCGGACCCGAGCAGTACTTC.

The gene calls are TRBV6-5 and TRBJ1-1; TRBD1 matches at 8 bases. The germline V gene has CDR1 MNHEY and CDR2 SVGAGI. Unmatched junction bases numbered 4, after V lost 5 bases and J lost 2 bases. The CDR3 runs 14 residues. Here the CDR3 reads CASSKDRANTEAFF. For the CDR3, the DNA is TGTGCCAGCAGTAAGGACAGGGCTAACACTGAAGCTTTCTTT.

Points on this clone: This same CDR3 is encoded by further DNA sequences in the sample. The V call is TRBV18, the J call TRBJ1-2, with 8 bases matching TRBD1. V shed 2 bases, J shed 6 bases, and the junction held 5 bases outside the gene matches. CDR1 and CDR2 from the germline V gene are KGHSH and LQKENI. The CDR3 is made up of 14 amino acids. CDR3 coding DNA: TGTGCCAGCTCACCAAGTCAGGGGGCTGATGGCTACACCTTC. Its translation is CASSPSQGADGYTF.

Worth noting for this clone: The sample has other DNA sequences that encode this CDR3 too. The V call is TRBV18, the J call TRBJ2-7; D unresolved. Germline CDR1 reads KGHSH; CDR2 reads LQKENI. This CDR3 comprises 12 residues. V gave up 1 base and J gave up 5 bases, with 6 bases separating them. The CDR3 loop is CASSPQAHEQYF. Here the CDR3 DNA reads TGTGCCAGCTCACCACAAGCCCACGAGCAGTACTTC.

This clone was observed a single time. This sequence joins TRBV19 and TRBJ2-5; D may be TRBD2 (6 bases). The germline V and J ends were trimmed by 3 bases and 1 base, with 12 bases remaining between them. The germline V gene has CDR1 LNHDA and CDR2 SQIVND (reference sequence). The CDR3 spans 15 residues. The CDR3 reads CASSIWVAAQETQYF. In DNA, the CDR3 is TGTGCCAGTAGTATCTGGGTAGCGGCCCAAGAGACCCAGTACTTC.

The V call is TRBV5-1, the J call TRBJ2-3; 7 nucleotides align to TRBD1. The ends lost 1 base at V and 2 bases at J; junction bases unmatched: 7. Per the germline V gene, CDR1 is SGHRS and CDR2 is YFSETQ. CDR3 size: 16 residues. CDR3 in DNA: TGCGCCAGCAGCTTGTGGGGACAGAGTTCCACAGATACGCAGTATTTT. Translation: CASSLWGQSSTDTQYF.

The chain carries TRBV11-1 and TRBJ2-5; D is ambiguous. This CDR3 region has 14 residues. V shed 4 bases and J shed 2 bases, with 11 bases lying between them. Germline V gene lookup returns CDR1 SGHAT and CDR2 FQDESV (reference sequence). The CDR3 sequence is CASSYTPSQETQYF. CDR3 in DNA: TGTGCCAGCAGCTACACCCCCTCTCAAGAGACCCAGTACTTC.

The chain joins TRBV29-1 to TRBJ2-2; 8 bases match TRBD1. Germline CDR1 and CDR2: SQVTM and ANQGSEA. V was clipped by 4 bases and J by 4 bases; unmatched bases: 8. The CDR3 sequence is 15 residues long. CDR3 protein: CSVGDRGRGTGELFF. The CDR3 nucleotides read TGCAGCGTTGGAGACAGGGGAAGGGGCACCGGGGAGCTGTTTTTT.

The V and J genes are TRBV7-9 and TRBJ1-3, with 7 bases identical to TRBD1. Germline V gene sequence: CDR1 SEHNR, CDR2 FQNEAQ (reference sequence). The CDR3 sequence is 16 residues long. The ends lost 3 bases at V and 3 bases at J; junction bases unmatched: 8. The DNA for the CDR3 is TGTGCCAGCAGCTTTGCCAGGGGGTTTTATGGAAACACCATATATTTT. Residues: CASSFARGFYGNTIYF.